The entry that follows covers one T cell receptor beta chain sequence. Its antigen is unidentified. Naive CD4+ T cells were purified with Tregs depleted by CD25. Study-wide points: Tumor-infiltrating Treg TCR alpha and beta sequences overlapped most with tumor naive CD4+ T cells, then blood naive. Tumor memory CD4+ T cell TCR gene usage clustered with blood and lymph node memory CD4+ cells and lymph node naive CD4+ cells.

After constant-region reverse-primer amplification, full-length variable regions underwent semi-nested PCR with Nested Universal Primer A. TCRdb fed the 5' RACE reads into MiXCR, producing one record per CDR3 protein. The repertoire holds 55,000 to 75,000 distinct CDR3 sequences, with around 30% as singletons. The sample comprised tumor-infiltrating naive CD4+ T cells sorted from the breast tumor. Specified subset: naive CD4+ T cells, CD4+CD45RA+CD25-. This clonotype was obtained from a female donor with breast cancer.

The CDR3 DNA is TGTGCCTGGGAGCAGGGGTTCGCAGATACGCAGTATTTT. This translates into CAWEQGFADTQYF. This chain uses TRBV30 with TRBJ2-3; D might be TRBD1 (6 bases). Per the germline V gene, CDR1 is GTSNPN and CDR2 is SVGIG (reference sequence). This CDR3 region has 13 residues. Trimming shortened V by 5 bases and J by 4 bases, and 13 bases separated the two germline ends.